The next 14 T cell receptor beta chains were all read from a single sample in a study of chemoradiotherapy in HPV16-positive cancers. Profiled with immunoSEQ multiplex PCR; TCRdb holds only in-frame clones, not every one. In the table there are roughly 12,000 clones, around 70% of which are singletons. Sampling was done from a patient who underwent chemoradiotherapy. All receptors derive from a human donor with HPV-associated anogenital cancer.

The chain combines TRBV6-1 with TRBJ2-1; TRBD2 matches at 8 bases. Per germline, CDR1 MNHNS and CDR2 SASEGT. Trimming took 9 bases from V and 2 from J; bases not matched to a gene: 6. The CDR3 is 14 residues long. The CDR3 is CASLTSGAYNEQFF. DNA for the CDR3: TGTGCCAGTCTAACTAGCGGAGCCTACAATGAGCAGTTCTTC.

This clone was counted a single time. The chain is built from TRBV11-2 and TRBJ2-7; 7 bases are shared with TRBD1. Germline loops: CDR1 SGHAT, CDR2 FQNNGV. The CDR3 consists of 15 residues. Germline trimming cut 0 bases from V and 1 base from J; bases unmatched to any gene: 3. The CDR3 nucleotides are TGTGCCAGCAGCTTAGAATCAGGGGGATCCTACGAGCAGTACTTC. This codes for CASSLESGGSYEQYF. The complete variable domain, with remaining parts taken from reference TRBV11-2 and TRBJ2-7, reads EAGVAQSPRYKIIEKRQSVAFWCNPISGHATLYWYQQILGQGPKLLIQFQNNGVVDDSQLPKDRFSAERLKGVDSTLKIQPAKLEDSAVYLCASSLESGGSYEQYFGPGTRLTVT.

J is TRBJ1-4 and V is TRBV6-5; 8 bases are shared with TRBD1. The CDR3 has 16 amino acids. CDR1 is MNHEY, CDR2 SVGAGI, per germline. V lost 2 bases, J lost 2 bases, and 4 bases stayed unmatched. CDR3 coding DNA: TGTGCCAGCAGTTACGGACAGGGCGCGACTAATGAAAAACTGTTTTTT. It specifies CASSYGQGATNEKLFF.

The genes are TRBV10-3 and TRBJ1-1; 9 bases are shared with TRBD1. With 6 bases clipped from V and 2 bases from J, the junction kept 10 bases outside the gene matches. The CDR3 is made up of 16 amino acids. Germline V CDR1 and CDR2: ENHRY, SYGVKD. CDR3 DNA: TGTGCCATCAGCCAAAATCCGGGACAGGGTAACACTGAAGCTTTCTTT. Translated, it gives CAISQNPGQGNTEAFF.

In the case of this clone: One end of the junction fails to match germline, which may point to a read error. The chain uses TRBV30 and TRBJ1-1; D unresolved. This CDR3 has 11 amino acids. The germline V gene encodes CDR1 GTSNPN and CDR2 SVGIG (reference sequence). The CDR3 sequence: CAWSVRADGIF. The CDR3 region has the DNA TGTGCCTGGAGTGTACGGGCAGATGGTATCTTT.

Only a few counts were recorded for this clone. The chain is built from TRBV28 and TRBJ2-6; the D call may be TRBD1 or TRBD2 (6 bases each). Germline-derived CDR1 and CDR2 are MDHEN and SYDVKM. The ends were cut back, 10 bases at V and 0 bases at J, with 16 bases in the middle. The CDR3 spans 16 residues. The CDR3 coding sequence is TGTGCCACTCTGTCGGGGGCTTACTCTGGGGCCAACGTCCTGACTTTC. This translates into CATLSGAYSGANVLTF.

A remark on this clone: At the DNA level, this CDR3 is encoded by other sequences in the same sample as well. The chain couples TRBV29-1 to TRBJ1-2, with 9 bases fitting TRBD1. With 4 bases clipped from V and 3 bases from J, the junction kept 3 bases outside the gene matches. The CDR3 totals 13 residues. The germline V gene encodes CDR1 SQVTM and CDR2 ANQGSEA. The CDR3 reads CSVGDREDYGYTF. Here the CDR3 DNA reads TGCAGCGTTGGGGACAGGGAGGACTATGGCTACACCTTC.

This chain links TRBV27 with TRBJ2-3; a weak D match, TRBD1 (5 bases). CDR3 length: 13 amino acids. Germline V lookup: CDR1 MNHEY, CDR2 SMNVEV (reference sequence). V gave up 7 bases and J gave up 1 base, with 9 bases separating them. CDR3 DNA: TGTGCCAGCACCTTACAGGGCACAGATACGCAGTATTTT. Encoded protein: CASTLQGTDTQYF.

This rearrangement joins TRBV6-6 to TRBJ2-7; 7 bases are shared with TRBD1. The CDR3 sequence is 13 residues long. Germline V gene sequence: CDR1 MNHNY, CDR2 SVGAGI (reference sequence). The trim removed 2 bases at V and 4 bases at J, leaving 2 bases unmatched. The CDR3 loop reads CASSYDREYEQYF. For the CDR3, the DNA is TGTGCCAGCAGTTACGACAGGGAGTACGAGCAGTACTTC.

The CDR3 region is CASNKDRDGYTF. In DNA form, the CDR3 reads TGTGCCAGCAACAAAGACAGGGACGGCTACACCTTC. V usage is TRBV6-1 and J usage is TRBJ1-2; TRBD1 matches 7 bases. This CDR3 region has 12 residues. Germline V CDR1 and CDR2: MNHNS, SASEGT. Losses at the gene ends were 7 bases for V and 8 bases for J; bases not matched to a gene: 7.

This chain uses TRBV12-5 with TRBJ1-1; TRBD1 is a possible D gene (6 bases). Germline CDR1 reads LGHNT; CDR2 reads FRNRAP. Trimming stripped 10 bases from V and 1 base from J, with 16 bases between. The CDR3 contains 14 residues. The CDR3 nucleotides are TGTGCTACCCGTACAGGGATACGGAACACTGAAGCTTTCTTT. It is translated as CATRTGIRNTEAFF.

This chain joins TRBV5-1 and TRBJ1-3; D is ambiguous. Germline V gene lookup returns CDR1 SGHRS and CDR2 YFSETQ. V lost 0 bases, J lost 4 bases, and 8 bases lay in between. This CDR3 has 14 residues. CDR3 loop: CASSLAGYGNTIYF. CDR3 coding DNA: TGCGCCAGCAGCTTGGCAGGTTACGGAAACACCATATATTTT. The full variable domain, in which reference TRBV5-1 and TRBJ1-3 provide the parts outside the CDR3, is KAGVTQTPRYLIKTRGQQVTLSCSPISGHRSVSWYQQTPGQGLQFLFEYFSETQRNKGNFPGRFSGRQFSNSRSEMNVSTLELGDSALYLCASSLAGYGNTIYFGEGSWLTVV.

The sample holds a few counts of this clone. The chain links TRBV5-1 to TRBJ2-7; a possible D gene is TRBD2 (6 bases). The length of the CDR3 is 15 residues. Germline V lookup: CDR1 SGHRS, CDR2 YFSETQ. The V end was cut by 5 bases, the J end by 6 bases, with 21 bases between. The CDR3 DNA reads as TGCGCCAGCAGTTTCACTCCGGGGGTAGAAGGCGAGCAGTACTTC. Translated: CASSFTPGVEGEQYF. Drawing the rest from reference TRBV5-1 and TRBJ2-7, the complete variable domain is KAGVTQTPRYLIKTRGQQVTLSCSPISGHRSVSWYQQTPGQGLQFLFEYFSETQRNKGNFPGRFSGRQFSNSRSEMNVSTLELGDSALYLCASSFTPGVEGEQYFGPGTRLTVT.

The chain uses TRBV6-5 and TRBJ1-2; tentatively, D is TRBD1 (6 bases). Per the germline V gene, CDR1 is MNHEY and CDR2 is SVGAGI. V gave up 9 bases and J gave up 8 bases, with 22 bases separating them. This CDR3 is built from 14 residues. CDR3 bases: TGTGCCAGTGGACAGAACCAACTTTTAGGGGGCTACACCTTC. The encoded protein is CASGQNQLLGGYTF.